This entry features one TCR beta chain sequence. Germline loops: CDR1 MNHEY, CDR2 SMNVEV (reference sequence). This CDR3 is 16 amino acids long. Trimming cost V 2 bases and J 0 bases; bases outside gene matches: 1. This entry comes from a study of regulatory T cells in long-lasting Graves disease. Described time point: newly diagnosed GD, antithyroid drugs for less than 3 months. With RNA extracted from PBMCs as input, the TCR library was made. Both iRepertoire HTBI primers and Arm-PCR of CDR3 regions were used to build the TCR beta libraries. TCRdb fed the multiplex PCR reads into MiXCR, producing one record per CDR3 protein. The sample yields 450,000 to 600,000 distinct CDR3 sequences, about 13% seen once. The same data also went into a second study, on T cells in Graves' hyperthyroidism and ophthalmopathy. Per that paper: Graves' hyperthyroidism showing no ophthalmopathy progression within 18 months was considered stable. Among clonotypes expanded in thyroid above 0.001, most were also found in blood.

The clonotype originates from a man between 25 and 39 years old with Graves disease. This sequence joins TRBV27 and TRBJ2-2; 9 positions match TRBD1. Sequenced material: peripheral blood mononuclear cells (PBMCs), taken at new diagnosis, from a patient treated with antithyroid drugs. CDR3 loop: CASSLGTGPNTGELFF. The CDR3 DNA is TGTGCCAGCAGTTTAGGGACAGGGCCGAACACCGGGGAGCTGTTTTTT.